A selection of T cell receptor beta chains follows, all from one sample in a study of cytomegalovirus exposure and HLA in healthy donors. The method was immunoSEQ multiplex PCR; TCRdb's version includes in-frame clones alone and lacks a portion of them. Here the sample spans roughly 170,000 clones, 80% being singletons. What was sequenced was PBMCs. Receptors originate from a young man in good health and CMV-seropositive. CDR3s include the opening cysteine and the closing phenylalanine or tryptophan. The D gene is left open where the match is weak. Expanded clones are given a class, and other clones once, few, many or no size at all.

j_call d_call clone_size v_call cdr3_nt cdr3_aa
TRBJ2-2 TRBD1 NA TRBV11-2 TGTGCCAGCAGCTTAGAGACAGGGCAGAAGGGCGGGGAGCTGTTTTTT CASSLETGQKGGELFF
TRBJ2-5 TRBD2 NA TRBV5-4 TGTGCCAGCAGCAGAACAGCGGGAGCAGGGGAGACCCAGTACTTC CASSRTAGAGETQYF
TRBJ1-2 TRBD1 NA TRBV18 TGTGCCAGCTCACCAGGGACAGGGGTGAACTATGGCTACACCTTC CASSPGTGVNYGYTF
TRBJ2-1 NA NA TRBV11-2 TGTGCCAGCAGCTTTCGGGGCAATGAGCAGTTCTTC CASSFRGNEQFF
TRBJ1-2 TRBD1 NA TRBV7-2 TGTGCCAGCAGCTCGGGACAGGGGTCGGGTGGCTACACCTTC CASSSGQGSGGYTF
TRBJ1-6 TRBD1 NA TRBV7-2 TGTGCCAGCAGCCCAGACAGGGGGGGATCACCCCTCCACTTT CASSPDRGGSPLHF
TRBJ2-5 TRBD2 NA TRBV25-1 TGTGCCAGCAGTTCACCGGGGGGGCCTGGAGAGACCCAGTACTTC CASSSPGGPGETQYF
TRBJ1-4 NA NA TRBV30 TGTGCCTGGAGTGTATCAGCGGAAAAACTGTTTTTT CAWSVSAEKLFF
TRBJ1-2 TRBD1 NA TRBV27 TGTGCCAGCAGTTCCGGACAGGGAATCGGTGATGGCTACACCTTC CASSSGQGIGDGYTF
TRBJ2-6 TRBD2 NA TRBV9 TGTGCCAGCAGCGCGGGGGGGCTGGGGGGGGCCAACGTCCTGACTTTC CASSAGGLGGANVLTF
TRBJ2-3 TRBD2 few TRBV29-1 TGCAGCGTTGAAAGTAAGCGGGGTAGCACAGATACGCAGTATTTT CSVESKRGSTDTQYF
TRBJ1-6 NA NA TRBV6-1 TGTGCCAGCAGCGAGGTAGGGGTTAATTCACCCCTCCACTTT CASSEVGVNSPLHF